These 22 T cell receptor beta chains came from one sample sequenced in a study of blood T cells in healthy people across ages. Primers used in a second PCR of about 6 to 11 cycles were a sample-barcoded 5' primer and a J-beta primer mix. MiXCR, applied by TCRdb to the 5' RACE reads, yields one record per CDR3 protein. The table shows 1.5 million to 2 million distinct CDR3 sequences, with approximately 40% occurring only once. Sequencing used blood. The source of these receptors is a human donor in good health.

This clonotype has just a few counts. This chain joins TRBV4-3 and TRBJ2-7; TRBD1 matches 7 bases. The CDR3 contains 15 residues. Germline CDR1 reads LGHNA; CDR2 reads YSLEER. The V and J ends lost 2 bases and 7 bases, in that order; junction bases with no gene match: 11. In DNA, the CDR3 is TGCGCCAGCAGCCAACGGGCCGGGACAGTGGAGGAGCAGTACTTC. Translation: CASSQRAGTVEEQYF.

The gene calls are TRBV20-1 and TRBJ1-5; no definite D call. The CDR3 runs to 15 residues. V was cut by 2 bases and J by 1 base, with 12 bases left in between. Germline CDR1 DFQATT, CDR2 SNEGSKA (reference sequence). The CDR3 sequence: CSARRGGGSNQPQHF. CDR3 coding DNA: TGCAGTGCTAGACGGGGAGGTGGCAGCAATCAGCCCCAGCATTTT.

In regard to this clonotype: One end of the junction does not line up with germline, which may come from a read error. The chain has TRBV4-3 and TRBJ1-4; possibly TRBD1 for D (6 bases). Per germline, CDR1 LGHNA and CDR2 YSLEER. The length of the CDR3 is 15 residues. For the CDR3, the DNA is TGCGCCAGCATCCAAGATCCGGGCCAGGGGGAAAAACTGTTTTTT. Encoded protein: CASIQDPGQGEKLFF.

This chain connects TRBV7-9 to TRBJ2-1; 8 bases align to TRBD1. Trimming removed 3 bases from V and 6 bases from J; junction bases left unmatched: 16. CDR1 SEHNR and CDR2 FQNEAQ come from the germline V gene (reference sequence). The CDR3 sequence is 18 residues long. The CDR3 region has the DNA TGTGCCAGCAGCTTTCCCAGGGGGCTATCCTACGCGGGCAATGAGCAGTTCTTC. It specifies CASSFPRGLSYAGNEQFF.

The rearrangement links TRBV2 to TRBJ1-2, with 10 bases identical to TRBD1. V was pared by 6 bases and J by 6 bases, with 7 bases of the junction left unmatched. The CDR3 loop spans 14 amino acids. Germline V gene data show CDR1 as SNHLY and CDR2 as FYNNEI. The CDR3 coding sequence is TGTGCCAGCAGACCCGACAGGGGGCGAGATGGCTACACCTTC. It specifies CASRPDRGRDGYTF.

The rearrangement uses TRBV5-1 and TRBJ2-3; 7 positions match TRBD2. Per germline, CDR1 SGHRS and CDR2 YFSETQ. This CDR3 has 14 residues. V was clipped by 4 bases and J by 6 bases; unmatched bases: 8. DNA for the CDR3: TGCGCCAGCAGCCAGTCGACTAGCTTGGATACGCAGTATTTT. It specifies CASSQSTSLDTQYF.

This clonotype has a handful of counts. The chain links TRBV7-9 to TRBJ2-6; possible D gene TRBD1, 6 bases. Germline CDR1 SEHNR, CDR2 FQNEAQ (reference sequence). The CDR3 spans 16 residues. V lost 4 bases and J 4 bases, leaving 14 bases between the germline ends. The DNA of the CDR3 is TGTGCCAGCAGCTCCCGCAGGGGTTCAGGGGCCAACGTCCTGACTTTC. It specifies CASSSRRGSGANVLTF.

This clonotype appeared a few times. The CDR3 is CATSDWGLAGDASYNEQFF. The DNA of the CDR3 is TGTGCCACCAGTGATTGGGGACTAGCGGGGGACGCCTCCTACAATGAGCAGTTCTTC. The gene calls are TRBV24-1 and TRBJ2-1, with 14 bases matching TRBD2. V lost 2 bases and J lost 0; bases outside the gene matches: 5. The CDR3 contains 19 residues. Germline V gene sequence: CDR1 KGHDR, CDR2 SFDVKD.

A word on this clonotype: The junction shows a germline mismatch at one end, possibly a read error. The rearrangement uses TRBV7-2 and TRBJ2-5, with a weak D call TRBD1 (7 bases). Germline values: CDR1 SGHTA, CDR2 FQGNSA. The CDR3 is made up of 13 amino acids. The CDR3 DNA is TGTGCCAGCAGGTTAGGGGGCTCTAGCGATAAGTACTTC. Translated: CASRLGGSSDKYF.

This clonotype has a single count. The rearrangement uses TRBV6-6 and TRBJ2-5; D perhaps matches TRBD2 (7 bases). CDR3 length: 15 residues. V was cut by 6 bases and J by 4 bases, with 18 bases left in between. Germline V gene data show CDR1 as MNHNY and CDR2 as SVGAGI (reference sequence). CDR3: CASSFEGGAPETQYF. Written as DNA, the CDR3 is TGTGCCAGCAGCTTTGAGGGGGGGGCTCCAGAGACCCAGTACTTC.

This clonotype was detected a few times. This chain uses TRBV9 with TRBJ1-6; D remains unclear. V shed 4 bases and J shed 7 bases, with 9 bases lying between them. There are 13 residues in the CDR3. Germline-derived CDR1 and CDR2 are SGDLS and YYNGEE. The CDR3: CASSLRFNSPLHF. In DNA form, the CDR3 reads TGTGCCAGCAGCCTAAGATTCAATTCACCCCTCCACTTT.

This chain links TRBV18 with TRBJ2-3; perhaps TRBD1 as D (5 bases). V was cut by 0 bases and J by 9 bases, with 10 bases left in between. CDR3 length: 13 amino acids. CDR1 and CDR2 (germline): KGHSH, LQKENI. CDR3 DNA: TGTGCCAGCTCACCACCGGGGCTGGGAACGCAGTATTTT. Protein sequence: CASSPPGLGTQYF.

The V gene is TRBV6-6, the J gene TRBJ2-5; D tentatively fits TRBD1 or TRBD2 (5 bases each). The germline V gene has CDR1 MNHNY and CDR2 SVGAGI (reference sequence). V lost 0 bases, J lost 4 bases, and 12 bases lay in between. The CDR3 has 15 amino acids. As DNA, the CDR3 is TGTGCCAGCAGTTACTCGAGGGGTAACGGAGAGACCCAGTACTTC. The encoded protein is CASSYSRGNGETQYF.

The chain carries TRBV6-2 or TRBV6-3 and TRBJ2-1; the D call may be TRBD1 or TRBD2 (6 bases each). V gave up 0 bases and J gave up 0 bases, with 12 bases separating them. Germline loops: CDR1 MNHEY, CDR2 SVGEGT. CDR3 length: 17 amino acids. CDR3 residues: CASSYSMGGNSYNEQFF. DNA of the CDR3: TGTGCCAGCAGTTACTCGATGGGGGGCAACTCCTACAATGAGCAGTTCTTC.

This chain joins TRBV7-2 and TRBJ2-3, with D maybe TRBD1 (6 bases). The CDR3 totals 15 residues. Trimming stripped 6 bases from V and 0 bases from J, with 13 bases between. Germline CDR1 SGHTA, CDR2 FQGNSA. CDR3 amino acids: CASRRGDISTDTQYF. CDR3 DNA sequence: TGTGCCAGCAGACGAGGGGACATCAGCACAGATACGCAGTATTTT.

This clonotype has a handful of counts. This chain joins TRBV3-1 and TRBJ2-1, with 9 bases lining up with TRBD2. V trimming: 0 bases; J trimming: 4 bases; junction bases outside the gene matches: 4. Per the germline V gene, CDR1 is LGHDT and CDR2 is YNNKEL (reference sequence). The CDR3 consists of 16 residues. The CDR3 sequence is CASSQDILAGYNEQFF. In DNA, the CDR3 is TGTGCCAGCAGCCAAGATATACTAGCGGGTTACAATGAGCAGTTCTTC.

This clonotype was picked up a small number of times. The chain recombines TRBV7-9 with TRBJ2-7; TRBD2 might be the D (7 bases). V was cut by 6 bases and J by 0 bases, with 12 bases left in between. This CDR3 is built from 14 residues. Germline V gene lookup returns CDR1 SEHNR and CDR2 FQNEAQ (reference sequence). CDR3 nucleotide sequence: TGTGCCAGCAGGGGAGGGGGACTCTCCTACGAGCAGTACTTC. Translating it yields CASRGGGLSYEQYF.

The table lists this clonotype with a few counts. The CDR3 nucleotides are TGTGCCAGCAGTTACCCGGGACAGGGTTCAGACGAGCAGTACTTC. Residues: CASSYPGQGSDEQYF. The rearrangement uses TRBV6-6 and TRBJ2-5, with 9 positions matching TRBD1. The J call may be incorrect, as the DNA end agrees better with TRBJ2-7. Germline V gene sequence: CDR1 MNHNY, CDR2 SVGAGI (reference sequence). The CDR3 sequence is 15 residues long.

As regards this clonotype: Relative to the germline gene, one junction end is altered; a read error may explain this. The rearrangement links TRBV4-1 to TRBJ2-5, with a tentative D call TRBD1 (5 bases). The DNA end lines up better with TRBJ2-7; the J call may be wrong. The CDR3 is 14 residues long. Germline CDR1 MGHRA, CDR2 YSYEKL. The CDR3 sequence: CAGSQRQGVDEQYF. The DNA of the CDR3 is TGCGCCGGCAGCCAAAGGCAGGGTGTTGACGAGCAGTACTTC.

This clonotype was recorded many times. The chain recombines TRBV6-5 with TRBJ1-2; D not resolved. Trimming stripped 2 bases from V and 5 bases from J, with 9 bases between. The CDR3 has 13 amino acids. Germline V CDR1 and CDR2: MNHEY, SVGAGI. CDR3 sequence (DNA): TGTGCCAGCAGTTACGGGCACTCGTATGGCTACACCTTC. This sequence encodes CASSYGHSYGYTF.

This clonotype came up once. The chain couples TRBV29-1 to TRBJ2-1; TRBD1 matches at 7 bases. This CDR3 region has 14 residues. CDR1 and CDR2 (germline): SQVTM, ANQGSEA. The junction had 14 bases not matched to a gene; V was cut back by 7 bases and J by 8 bases. The CDR3 DNA reads TGCAGCGGTAACAGGGGTTTTACTGCCCATGAGCAGTTCTTC. This translates into CSGNRGFTAHEQFF.

This chain links TRBV3-1 with TRBJ1-2, with D tentatively TRBD1 (5 bases). Germline CDR1 and CDR2: LGHDT and YNNKEL (reference sequence). The CDR3 is 18 amino acids. The V end was cut by 1 base, the J end by 5 bases, with 23 bases between. The CDR3 loop reads CASSQVGAASLRSYGYTF. The CDR3 DNA reads as TGTGCCAGCAGCCAAGTCGGGGCAGCTAGTCTTAGGTCTTATGGCTACACCTTC.